Below, 10 T cell receptor beta chains from the same sample are listed, as sequenced in a study of tumor and adjacent non-tumor tissue in lung cancer. The template was RNA from unsorted bulk tissue. This non-tumor lung sample came from over 3 cm beyond the tumor edge. A modified ARM-PCR protocol with three rounds of nested PCR amplified TCRbeta. A single record per CDR3 protein comes from TCRdb applying MiXCR to the multiplex PCR reads. The sample has around 74,000 distinct CDR3 sequences, roughly 70% seen once. Material for sequencing was distant non-tumor lung tissue. The receptors derive from a woman aged 50 to 60 with non-small cell lung cancer.

This clonotype appeared once. A junction end diverges from the germline sequence, so it may reflect a read error. The chain couples TRBV12-3 or TRBV12-4 to TRBJ2-1; D is possibly TRBD1 (6 bases). There are 13 residues in the CDR3. This chain's CDR3 is CGSSSQGSNEQFF. The CDR3 nucleotides are TGTGGCAGCAGCTCTCAGGGGAGCAATGAGCAGTTCTTC.

About this clonotype itself: A much larger clone differs by one base, so this may be a read error. V usage is TRBV6-1 and J usage is TRBJ1-5; D is perhaps TRBD1 (6 bases). CDR3 length: 16 residues. The germline V gene encodes CDR1 MNHNS and CDR2 SASEGT. The CDR3 spells CASSERGGSRNQLQHF. CDR3 nucleotides: TGTGCCAGCAGTGAACGAGGGGGGTCCCGCAATCAGCTCCAGCATTTT.

Concerning this clonotype: A much more abundant neighbour one base away suggests this may be a read error. J is TRBJ1-4 and V is TRBV6-6; weak D call: TRBD1 (6 bases). CDR3 length: 15 residues. Germline loops: CDR1 MNHNY, CDR2 SVGAGI (reference sequence). CDR3 DNA sequence: TGTACCAGCAGTCGGCCGACAGGTTATAATGAAAAACTGTTTTTT. Protein: CTSSRPTGYNEKLFF.

Concerning this clonotype: This may come from a read error, since a much larger clone is one base off. V and J are TRBV12-3 or TRBV12-4 and TRBJ2-4; tentative D call: TRBD2 (5 bases). CDR3 length: 16 residues. CDR3 sequence reads: CASSFTRALAKNFQYF. The CDR3 nucleotides read TGTGCCAGCAGTTTTACTAGGGCCTTGGCCAAAAACTTTCAGTACTTC.

As regards this clonotype: One base separates it from a far larger clone, so it is likely a read error. The J gene is TRBJ2-3, the V gene TRBV29-1; D is unclear. The CDR3 contains 10 residues. Germline V gene lookup returns CDR1 SQVTM and CDR2 ANQGSEA. V was clipped by 7 bases and J by 3 bases, with 5 bases between them. CDR3 residues: CSAHTDTQYF. CDR3 bases: TGCAGCGCCCATACAGATACGCAGTATTTT.

This clonotype was recorded a few times. For the CDR3, the DNA is TGTGCCAGCAGCCAACATGGGATCCAAGAGACCCAGTACTTC. Translation gives CASSQHGIQETQYF. The chain has TRBV6-2 or TRBV6-3 and TRBJ2-5, with unresolved D. The CDR3 sequence is 14 residues long. Germline loops: CDR1 MNHEY, CDR2 SVGEGT. Trimming cost V 6 bases and J 1 base, with 12 bases left between them.

As for this clonotype: This CDR3 fails to terminate in the conserved phenylalanine or tryptophan, so it likely reflects a read error. The chain has TRBV11-2 and TRBJ2-3; possible D gene TRBD1, 7 bases. This CDR3 has 13 residues. CDR1 is SGHAT and CDR2 is FQNNGV in the germline V gene. Here the CDR3 DNA reads TGTGCCAGCAACGGAGGGGGCGCAGATATGCAGTATTAT. It encodes CASNGGGADMQYY.

The V gene is TRBV7-8, the J gene TRBJ2-2; D remains ambiguous. Germline V gene data show CDR1 as SGHVS and CDR2 as FQNEAQ. The CDR3 contains 15 residues. The V end lost 7 bases, the J end lost 0 bases, and 12 bases lay between the germline ends. As DNA, the CDR3 is TGTGCCAGCAACTTCGCTAACGCGAACACCGGGGAGCTGTTTTTT. As protein: CASNFANANTGELFF.

This clonotype came up once. The junction shows a germline mismatch at one end, possibly a read error. The gene calls are TRBV5-1 and TRBJ2-5; 11 nucleotides line up with TRBD2. The CDR3 has 15 amino acids. Germline V lookup: CDR1 SGHRS, CDR2 YFSETQ. CDR3 sequence: CAGSPRLAGKETQYF. For the CDR3, the DNA is TGCGCCGGCAGCCCGAGACTAGCGGGAAAAGAGACCCAGTACTTC.

This chain uses TRBV11-1 with TRBJ2-7, with D maybe TRBD2 (6 bases). CDR3 length: 15 residues. V dropped 4 bases and J dropped 13 bases, with 26 bases sitting between them. Germline CDR1 and CDR2: SGHAT and FQDESV (reference sequence). CDR3 sequence: CASSSIGSTGDDQYF. The CDR3 bases are TGTGCCAGCAGCTCGATAGGGTCGACGGGAGACGATCAATACTTC.